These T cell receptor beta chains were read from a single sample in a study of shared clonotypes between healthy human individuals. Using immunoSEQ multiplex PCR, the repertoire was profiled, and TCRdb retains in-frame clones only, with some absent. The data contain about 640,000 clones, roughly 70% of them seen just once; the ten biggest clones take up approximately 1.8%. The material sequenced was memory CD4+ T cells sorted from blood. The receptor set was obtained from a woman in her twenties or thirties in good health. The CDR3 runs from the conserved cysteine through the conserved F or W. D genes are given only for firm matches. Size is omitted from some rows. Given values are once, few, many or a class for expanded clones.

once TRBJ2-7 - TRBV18 CASSPRDVAYEQYF TGTGCCAGCTCACCACGGGACGTAGCCTACGAGCAGTACTTC
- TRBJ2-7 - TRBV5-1 CASSPGDLTYEQYF TGCGCCAGCAGCCCGGGGGACTTGACCTACGAGCAGTACTTC
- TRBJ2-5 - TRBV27 CASRAGTVLEAQYF TGTGCCAGCAGAGCCGGGACGGTCCTCGAGGCCCAGTACTTC
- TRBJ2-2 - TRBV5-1 CASSLVAANTGELFF TGCGCCAGCAGCTTGGTTGCGGCGAACACCGGGGAGCTGTTTTTT
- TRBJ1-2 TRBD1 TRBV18 CASSPDRADPGYTF TGTGCCAGCTCCCCGGACAGGGCCGATCCTGGCTACACCTTC
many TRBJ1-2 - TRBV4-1 CASSQERARLNYGYTF TGCGCCAGCAGCCAAGAAAGGGCGAGGCTAAACTATGGCTACACCTTC
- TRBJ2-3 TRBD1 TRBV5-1 CASSLGTGGDTQYF TGCGCCAGCAGCCTCGGGACAGGGGGCGATACGCAGTATTTT
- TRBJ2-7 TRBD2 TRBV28 CASSFSSGSPYEQYF TGTGCCAGCAGTTTTTCTAGCGGCAGTCCCTACGAGCAGTACTTC
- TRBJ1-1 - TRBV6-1 CASSEASIGNTEAFF TGTGCCAGCAGTGAAGCCTCCATAGGGAACACTGAAGCTTTCTTT
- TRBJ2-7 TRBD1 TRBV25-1 CASSQPGQGYEQYF TGTGCCAGCAGTCAACCGGGACAGGGTTACGAGCAGTACTTC
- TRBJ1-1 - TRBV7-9 CASSRSYTEAFF TGTGCCAGCAGCCGTAGTTACACTGAAGCTTTCTTT
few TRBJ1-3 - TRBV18 CASSPSVGASGNTIYF TGTGCCAGCTCACCGTCCGTCGGTGCCTCTGGAAACACCATATATTTT
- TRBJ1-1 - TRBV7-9 CASSLRSPGIGSEAFF TGTGCCAGCAGCTTAAGAAGTCCGGGGATAGGGTCTGAAGCTTTCTTT
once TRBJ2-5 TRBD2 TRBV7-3 CASSLSLAGAETQYF TGTGCCAGCAGCTTAAGCCTAGCGGGAGCCGAGACCCAGTACTTC
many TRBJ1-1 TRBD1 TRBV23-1 CARAGGGTEAFF TGCGCCAGGGCAGGGGGAGGCACTGAAGCTTTCTTT
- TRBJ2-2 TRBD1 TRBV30 CAWSHGTGRIGELFF TGTGCCTGGAGTCACGGGACAGGGAGGATCGGGGAGCTGTTTTTT
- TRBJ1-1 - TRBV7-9 CASSFVTSYTEAFF TGTGCCAGCAGCTTTGTCACTTCTTACACTGAAGCTTTCTTT
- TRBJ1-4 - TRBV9 CASSVGTSNEKLFF TGTGCCAGCAGCGTCGGGACAAGCAATGAAAAACTGTTTTTT
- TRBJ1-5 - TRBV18 CASSPQGMEQPQHF TGTGCCAGCTCACCACAGGGGATGGAACAGCCCCAGCATTTT
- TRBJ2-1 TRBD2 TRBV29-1 CSVAFRSGRDNEQFF TGCAGCGTTGCCTTCAGAAGCGGGAGGGACAATGAGCAGTTCTTC
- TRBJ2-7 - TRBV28 CASSTFYEQYF TGTGCCAGCAGTACTTTTTACGAGCAGTACTTC
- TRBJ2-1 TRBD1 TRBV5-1 CASSLGDRGEQFF TGCGCCAGCAGCTTGGGAGACAGGGGAGAGCAGTTCTTC
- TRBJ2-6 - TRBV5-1 CASSLGSGTTGANVLTF TGCGCCAGCAGCTTGGGGTCAGGGACGACTGGGGCCAACGTCCTGACTTTC
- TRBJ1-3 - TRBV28 CASSPAGTGGNTIYF TGTGCCAGCAGTCCGGCCGGGACGGGGGGAAACACCATATATTTT
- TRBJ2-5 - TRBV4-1 CASSTGQLQETQYF TGCGCCAGCAGCACTGGACAGCTACAAGAGACCCAGTACTTC
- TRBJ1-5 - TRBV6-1 CASSEGRYSGDSNQPQHF TGTGCCAGCAGTGAAGGCAGATACAGTGGAGATAGCAATCAGCCCCAGCATTTT
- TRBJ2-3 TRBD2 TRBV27 CASSGLAGTDTQYF TGTGCCAGCAGCGGACTAGCGGGCACAGATACGCAGTATTTT
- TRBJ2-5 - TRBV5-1 CASSLGDIQETQYF TGCGCCAGCAGTCTCGGGGACATCCAAGAGACCCAGTACTTC
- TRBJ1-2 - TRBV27 CASSGWGANYGYTF TGTGCCAGCAGTGGGTGGGGGGCTAACTATGGCTACACCTTC
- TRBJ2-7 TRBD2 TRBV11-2 CASSLTSGVYEQYF TGTGCCAGCAGCTTAACTAGCGGAGTCTACGAGCAGTACTTC